A single TCR beta chain is shown here with its context. Per germline, CDR1 LGHNT and CDR2 FRNRAP. The CDR3 contains 14 residues. V lost 6 bases to trimming and J lost 2 bases, with 11 bases between them. Original handling: The assay estimated nucleated cells by amplifying reference gene primers. The repertoire was sequenced with immunoSEQ multiplex PCR; TCRdb's copy has only in-frame clones and lacks some. That table furnishes V, J and clone size, whereas the DNA furnished D and trimming. The sample includes around 300,000 clones, about 89% of them seen just once. The record originates from a study of blood T cell repertoires in COVID-19. Study-wide context: Spain, Italy and the United States supplied samples that represented acute and convalescent COVID-19. Sources were T cells, B-cell-depleted T cells, or PBMCs; the material itself was cDNA or gDNA.

This TCR came from a man aged 45 to 65 with acute or convalescent COVID-19. Sequencing was carried out using peripheral blood. The rearrangement links TRBV12-5 to TRBJ1-3; unclear D gene. CDR3: CASGPLGAGNTIYF. The CDR3, as DNA: TGTGCTAGTGGGCCCCTCGGGGCTGGAAACACCATATATTTT. Based on the CDR3 plus reference TRBV12-5 and TRBJ1-3, the full variable domain is DARVTQTPRHKVTEMGQEVTMRCQPILGHNTVFWYRQTMMQGLELLAYFRNRAPLDDSGMPKDRFSAEMPDATLATLKIQPSEPRDSAVYFCASGPLGAGNTIYFGEGSWLTVV.